The 24 T cell receptor beta chains reported below all come from one sample, sequenced in a study of CD8+CD57+ T cells in acquired aplastic anemia. Profiling that covered TCR beta VDJ and CDR3 relied on genomic DNA as its template. MiXCR was run by TCRdb on the reads, yielding one entry per CDR3 protein. The table records approximately 300,000 distinct CDR3 sequences, roughly 59% of them present only once. The sequenced patients had an expansion of CD8+CD57+ cells seen by flow cytometry. Sequencing was carried out using sorted CD4+, CD8+, or CD8+CD57+ T cells (not recorded which) from PBMCs. The source is a human donor with aplastic anemia.

A single count supports this clonotype. The chain employs TRBV7-4 and TRBJ1-1; a possible D gene is TRBD1 (5 bases). CDR3 length equals 12 residues. Trimming took off 3 bases at V and 11 bases at J, with 13 bases between the two ends. The germline V gene encodes CDR1 SGHVT and CDR2 SQSDAQ. CDR3 DNA: TGTGCCAGCAGCTTGGGCGTAGGGGTGGCTTTCTTT. This sequence encodes CASSLGVGVAFF. The full variable domain, with the rest looked up from reference TRBV7-4 and TRBJ1-1, is GAGVSQSPRYKVAKRGRDVALRCDSISGHVTLYWYRQTLGQGSEVLTYSQSDAQRDKSGRPSGRFSAERPERSVSTLKIQRTEQGDSAVYLCASSLGVGVAFFGQGTRLTVV.

The chain links TRBV7-3 to TRBJ1-2, with D tentatively TRBD1 (5 bases). This CDR3 has 14 residues. V was pared by 8 bases and J by 4 bases, with 17 bases between. CDR1 is SGHTA and CDR2 is FQGTGA in the germline V gene. This chain's CDR3 is CASLNSGTLYGYTF. In DNA, the CDR3 is TGTGCCAGCCTCAACTCAGGGACCCTCTATGGCTACACCTTC. Supplemented by reference TRBV7-3 and TRBJ1-2, the full variable domain reads GAGVSQTPSNKVTEKGKYVELRCDPISGHTALYWYRQSLGQGPEFLIYFQGTGAADDSGLPNDRFFAVRPEGSVSTLKIQRTERGDSAVYLCASLNSGTLYGYTFGSGTRLTVV.

This clonotype was found many times. V and J are TRBV2 and TRBJ2-1; 10 bases agree with TRBD1. The germline V gene encodes CDR1 SNHLY and CDR2 FYNNEI. V shed 1 base, J shed 9 bases, and the junction held 6 bases outside the gene matches. CDR3 length: 15 amino acids. The DNA for the CDR3 is TGTGCCAGCAGTGAAGGACAGGGGGCGATGTTTGAGCAGTTCTTC. This gives the protein CASSEGQGAMFEQFF.

V gene TRBV2 combines with J gene TRBJ1-5, with 7 bases aligning to TRBD1. Germline V gives CDR1 SNHLY, CDR2 FYNNEI. The CDR3 length is 15 residues. The V segment lost 7 bases and the J segment 3 bases; nucleotides outside the gene matches: 9. The CDR3 sequence is CASNIQGTINQPQHF. CDR3 nucleotide sequence: TGTGCCAGCAATATACAGGGGACAATCAATCAGCCCCAGCATTTT.

The chain recombines TRBV5-1 with TRBJ2-2; the D gene is possibly TRBD1 (6 bases). The V and J ends lost 4 bases and 1 base respectively, with 14 bases between them. The CDR3 length is 16 residues. CDR1 is SGHRS, CDR2 YFSETQ, per germline. The CDR3 region has the DNA TGCGCCAGCAGCCACCGGTCAGGGGAGAACACCGGGGAGCTGTTTTTT. Its translation is CASSHRSGENTGELFF.

Concerning this clonotype itself: A read error may be the cause here, since a much bigger clone is one base away. The chain couples TRBV3-1 to TRBJ2-5, with TRBD2 matching 8 bases. CDR1 and CDR2 from the germline V gene are LGHDT and YNNKEL (reference sequence). CDR3 size: 16 residues. This chain's CDR3 is CASSQRGAGAQEAQYF. The CDR3 DNA is TGTGCCAGCAGCCAAAGGGGAGCGGGGGCTCAAGAGGCCCAGTACTTC.

To note about this clonotype: A much larger clone lies one base from this, so it may be a read error. The chain is built from TRBV15 and TRBJ1-2; 9 bases align to TRBD1. The CDR3 is 15 amino acids. Trimming cost V 6 bases and J 6 bases; bases outside gene matches: 11. Germline V gene lookup returns CDR1 LNHNV and CDR2 YYDKDF (reference sequence). CDR3 sequence reads: CATRRTGGASDGYTF. DNA of the CDR3: TGTGCCACCAGGAGAACAGGGGGCGCGAGTGATGGCTACACCTTC.

This clonotype was counted once. The chain links TRBV20-1 to TRBJ2-1; TRBD2 matches 8 bases. The CDR3 length is 14 residues. V lost 5 bases, J lost 6 bases, and 9 bases stayed unmatched. Germline assignment: CDR1 DFQATT and CDR2 SNEGSKA (reference sequence). DNA of the CDR3: TGCAGTGCTGTGCCGGGACTAGGGCTCAATGAGCAGTTCTTC. Residues: CSAVPGLGLNEQFF.

At least ten counts were recorded for this clonotype. J is TRBJ2-5 and V is TRBV5-6; D call uncertain. The CDR3 consists of 12 residues. Germline CDR1 reads SGHDT; CDR2 reads YYEEEE. V lost 10 bases and J lost 7, with 17 bases in between. In nucleotides, the CDR3 is TGTGCCTCTGCAGCTTTACTTGGGACCCAGTACTTC. Encoded protein: CASAALLGTQYF.

This clonotype has more than one count but fewer than ten. The V gene is TRBV25-1, the J gene TRBJ1-3; D not certain. Germline V CDR1 and CDR2: MGHDK, SYGVNS. The CDR3 totals 13 residues. With 6 bases removed from V and 0 bases from J, the gap between germline ends came to 6 bases. The CDR3 region has the DNA TGTGCCAGCAGAATAAGCTCTGGAAACACCATATATTTT. Translated, it gives CASRISSGNTIYF.

The V and J genes are TRBV10-3 and TRBJ2-1, with 13 bases matching TRBD2. The CDR3 has 15 residues. Germline values: CDR1 ENHRY, CDR2 SYGVKD. Germline trimming cut 9 bases from V and 2 bases from J; bases unmatched to any gene: 4. CDR3: CAMAGTSGAYNEQFF. In DNA form, the CDR3 reads TGTGCCATGGCCGGGACTAGCGGGGCCTACAATGAGCAGTTCTTC.

The chain links TRBV5-1 to TRBJ2-7; D uncertain. CDR1 and CDR2 (germline): SGHRS, YFSETQ. Trimming removed 4 bases from V and 4 bases from J, with 12 bases in between. CDR3 size: 13 residues. The CDR3 DNA is TGCGCCAGCAGCAAGGACCCTACTTACGAGCAGTACTTC. Protein product: CASSKDPTYEQYF.

The chain carries TRBV5-5 and TRBJ1-2, with D unclear. The CDR3 spans 11 residues. V dropped 7 bases and J dropped 8 bases, with 12 bases sitting between them. CDR1 is SGHKS, CDR2 YYEKEE, per germline (reference sequence). This CDR3 reads CASLRPGGYTF. CDR3 DNA sequence: TGTGCCAGCCTACGTCCTGGAGGCTACACCTTC.

The gene calls are TRBV10-1 and TRBJ2-1; a weak D match, TRBD1 (6 bases). Trimming removed 0 bases at V and 5 bases at J, with 11 bases between. This CDR3 region has 15 residues. Germline CDR1 and CDR2: WNHNN and SYGVQD (reference sequence). CDR3: CASSESGAPHNEQFF. CDR3 sequence (DNA): TGCGCCAGCAGTGAGTCGGGGGCACCGCACAATGAGCAGTTCTTC.

CDR3 region: CASSLVDDEQYF. The DNA of the CDR3 is TGTGCCAGCAGCTTAGTGGATGACGAGCAGTACTTC. V is TRBV7-9 and J is TRBJ2-7; D not certain. The CDR3 spans 12 residues. CDR1 is SEHNR and CDR2 is FQNEAQ in the germline V gene (reference sequence). The germline V and J ends were trimmed by 1 base and 5 bases, with 6 bases remaining between them. The complete variable domain, with remaining parts taken from reference TRBV7-9 and TRBJ2-7, reads DTGVSQNPRHKITKRGQNVTFRCDPISEHNRLYWYRQTLGQGPEFLTYFQNEAQLEKSRLLSDRFSAERPKGSFSTLEIQRTEQGDSAMYLCASSLVDDEQYFGPGTRLTVT.

Ten or more counts support this clonotype. The chain couples TRBV28 to TRBJ1-2; D is undetermined. The CDR3 is 13 residues long. Germline loops: CDR1 MDHEN, CDR2 SYDVKM. V lost 11 bases to trimming and J lost 1 base, with 14 bases between them. The CDR3, as DNA: TGTGCCTCCGGTCCGGGCGGTAACTATGGCTACACCTTC. Amino acids: CASGPGGNYGYTF.

The V call is TRBV10-3, the J call TRBJ2-7; D is unresolved. CDR1 and CDR2 (germline): ENHRY, SYGVKD. The length of the CDR3 is 13 residues. Between the trimmed V and J ends, which lost 3 bases and 0 bases, there was a span of 6 bases. This CDR3 is CAISEGFSYEQYF. CDR3 DNA: TGTGCCATCAGTGAAGGATTCTCCTACGAGCAGTACTTC.

A word on this clonotype: One end of the junction fails to match germline, which may point to a read error. The V gene is TRBV5-4, the J gene TRBJ1-1; the D gene is possibly TRBD1 (6 bases). Looked up from germline, CDR1 is SGHNT and CDR2 is YYREEE (reference sequence). The CDR3 contains 13 residues. CDR3 amino acids: CASSQDRLTEAFF. The CDR3 DNA reads as TGCGCCAGCAGCCAAGACAGGTTGACTGAAGCTTTCTTT.

The chain links TRBV7-9 to TRBJ2-6; D is perhaps TRBD2 (5 bases). CDR1 is SEHNR, CDR2 FQNEAQ, per germline (reference sequence). The germline V and J ends were trimmed by 5 bases and 4 bases, with 21 bases remaining between them. The CDR3 contains 18 residues. The chain's CDR3 is CASSPTLPDSGGANVLTF. CDR3 in DNA: TGTGCCAGCAGCCCCACATTGCCAGACTCGGGAGGGGCCAACGTCCTGACTTTC.

J is TRBJ1-1 and V is TRBV2, with D perhaps matching TRBD1 (5 bases). Germline assignment: CDR1 SNHLY and CDR2 FYNNEI. V lost 9 bases to trimming and J lost 10 bases, with 21 bases between them. This CDR3 contains 13 residues. The CDR3 bases are TGTGCCAGTTCTACTGGGGGGATCGGAAGAGCTTTCTTT. It is translated as CASSTGGIGRAFF.

This chain connects TRBV29-1 to TRBJ2-7, with TRBD2 matching over 9 bases. Germline CDR1 and CDR2: SQVTM and ANQGSEA. With 5 bases clipped from V and 5 bases from J, the junction kept 10 bases outside the gene matches. The CDR3 extends over 14 amino acids. DNA of the CDR3: TGCAGCGTTTTGGCGGGAGGGCTTTTGAACGAGCAGTACTTC. This translates into CSVLAGGLLNEQYF.

The chain combines TRBV19 with TRBJ1-5; D may be TRBD1 (6 bases). V was shortened by 3 bases and J by 3 bases, with 12 bases between the two germline ends. The CDR3 runs 15 residues. The germline CDR1 and CDR2 sequences are LNHDA and SQIVND (reference sequence). This chain's CDR3 is CASSMLQGFNQPQHF. DNA for the CDR3: TGTGCCAGTAGTATGTTACAGGGTTTCAATCAGCCCCAGCATTTT.

This rearrangement joins TRBV24-1 to TRBJ2-2; 7 bases line up with TRBD1. Per the germline V gene, CDR1 is KGHDR and CDR2 is SFDVKD. V lost 7 bases to trimming and J lost 0 bases; unmatched junction nucleotides: 4. CDR3 length: 15 residues. The CDR3 loop reads CATSKTGSNTGELFF. CDR3 nucleotides: TGTGCCACCAGCAAGACAGGGTCGAACACCGGGGAGCTGTTTTTT.

The J gene is TRBJ1-1, the V gene TRBV19; the match to TRBD1 covers 7 bases. Losses at the gene ends were 4 bases for V and 7 bases for J; bases not matched to a gene: 3. This CDR3 spans 12 amino acids. Germline CDR1 is LNHDA and CDR2 is SQIVND (reference sequence). This CDR3 is CASSTDRVEAFF. CDR3 nucleotides: TGTGCCAGTAGTACCGACAGGGTTGAAGCTTTCTTT.